This entry is about one TCR beta chain. This entry is derived from a study of blood T cell repertoires in COVID-19. At the level of the study: Sites across the United States, Italy and Spain contributed samples from acute and convalescent COVID-19.

Trimming left V 4 bases short and J 1 base short, with 11 bases between. Germline V gene data show CDR1 as SGHNT and CDR2 as YYREEE (reference sequence). The CDR3 length is 15 residues. Per the original data handling: It was from reference gene primer amplification that nucleated cell counts were estimated. The table came from immunoSEQ multiplex PCR; TCRdb's copy has only in-frame clones and leaves some out. The V and J calls and the clone size are those of that table, but D and trimming were determined from the DNA. This sample has about 410,000 clones, with roughly 89% found just once. The cohort comprised adults aged 18 to 89 years residing in 20 to 25 US areas. Cohort 3 donors were reported recovered after two negative PCRs, clearance, or symptom resolution.

The V gene is TRBV5-4, the J gene TRBJ2-2, with D maybe TRBD2 (5 bases). The TCR sequence derives from a woman in her 30s who had recovered from COVID-19. Sequencing was performed on PBMCs or T cells enriched from blood (not recorded which). The chain's CDR3 is CASSHGGMNTGELFF. CDR3 DNA sequence: TGTGCCAGCAGCCACGGAGGCATGAACACCGGGGAGCTGTTTTTT.